These 6 T cell receptor beta chains were all obtained from the same sample, sequenced in a study of lymphopenia after photon versus proton radiotherapy. Generated by immunoSEQ multiplex PCR, the TCRdb table keeps only in-frame clones and is missing some. The sample contains about 58,000 clones, approximately 84% of which appear only once. The sample consisted of peripheral blood, taken from a patient treated with proton-based radiotherapy. Every receptor here comes from a man aged 55 to 70 with pancreatic cancer.

V gene TRBV5-1 combines with J gene TRBJ2-3; tentative D call: TRBD2 (6 bases). Germline V CDR1 and CDR2: SGHRS, YFSETQ. V lost 4 bases, J lost 0 bases, and 9 bases lay in between. The CDR3 has 14 amino acids. This CDR3 is CASSPGTSTDTQYF. CDR3 sequence (DNA): TGCGCCAGCAGCCCGGGGACTAGCACAGATACGCAGTATTTT.

This sequence joins TRBV30 and TRBJ2-7; 9 bases are a match to TRBD2. V lost 0 bases to trimming and J lost 5 bases; unmatched junction nucleotides: 8. The CDR3 covers 15 residues. The germline gives CDR1 GTSNPN, CDR2 SVGIG (reference sequence). CDR3 bases: TGTGCCTGGAGTGTACATCGCGGGAGGGCCAACGAGCAGTACTTC. Translating gives CAWSVHRGRANEQYF.

The chain uses TRBV7-2 and TRBJ2-3; perhaps TRBD2 as D (5 bases). V was cut by 2 bases and J by 0 bases, with 15 bases left in between. Per the germline V gene, CDR1 is SGHTA and CDR2 is FQGNSA. The CDR3 has 17 amino acids. This chain's CDR3 is CASSLTRVGISTDTQYF. The CDR3, as DNA: TGTGCCAGCAGCTTAACTCGAGTCGGGATTAGCACAGATACGCAGTATTTT.

The rearrangement joins TRBV11-2 to TRBJ2-7; D is possibly TRBD1 or TRBD2 (5 bases each). Germline assignment: CDR1 SGHAT and CDR2 FQNNGV. This CDR3 comprises 14 residues. The V and J ends lost 1 base and 4 bases respectively, with 11 bases between them. The CDR3, as DNA: TGTGCCAGCAGCTTAGTGGGGACCCCGTACGAGCAGTACTTC. This encodes CASSLVGTPYEQYF. The complete variable domain, with remaining parts taken from reference TRBV11-2 and TRBJ2-7, reads EAGVAQSPRYKIIEKRQSVAFWCNPISGHATLYWYQQILGQGPKLLIQFQNNGVVDDSQLPKDRFSAERLKGVDSTLKIQPAKLEDSAVYLCASSLVGTPYEQYFGPGTRLTVT.

V gene TRBV29-1 combines with J gene TRBJ2-1, with D perhaps TRBD2 (5 bases). There are 12 residues in the CDR3. The V end was cut by 7 bases, the J end by 7 bases, with 14 bases between. From germline, CDR1 is SQVTM and CDR2 ANQGSEA. CDR3 nucleotides: TGCAGCGGTCAGACTACACGGAATGAGCAGTTCTTC. Residues: CSGQTTRNEQFF.

The rearrangement uses TRBV7-2 and TRBJ1-5; D not certain. This CDR3 comprises 15 residues. CDR1 is SGHTA and CDR2 is FQGNSA in the germline V gene. V was trimmed by 1 base and J by 3 bases, leaving 10 bases between them. CDR3 region: CASSLEWTSNQPQHF. The CDR3 coding sequence is TGTGCCAGCAGCTTAGAATGGACCTCCAATCAGCCCCAGCATTTT.